This is a list of T cell receptor beta chains from one sample in a study of blood T cells in healthy people across ages. TCRdb fed the 5' RACE reads into MiXCR, producing one record per CDR3 protein. This table has more than 700,000 distinct CDR3 sequences, roughly 46% appearing once. Material: blood. These receptors were collected from a man older than 75 in good health. Each CDR3 is given with its conserved first and last residue. A D gene is named only where the DNA matches it firmly. Part of the rows lack a size; the others show once, few, many or a class for expanded clones.

D	V	size	J	DNA	CDR3
TRBD1	TRBV27	once	TRBJ2-7	TGTGCCAGCGCATTTACCGGGACAGGGGCTGGCGAGCAGTACTTC	CASAFTGTGAGEQYF
NA	TRBV5-1	NA	TRBJ1-1	TGCGCCAGCAGCTTGGAAGTAAAACTGAACACTGAAGCTTTCTTT	CASSLEVKLNTEAFF
NA	TRBV24-1	few	TRBJ2-1	TGTGCCACCAGTGATGAACAGAGTGGTGAGCAGTTCTTC	CATSDEQSGEQFF
NA	TRBV27	few	TRBJ2-1	TGTGCCAGCAGTTTAATACCCTTTAGCGGATCCTACAATGAGCAGTTCTTC	CASSLIPFSGSYNEQFF
NA	TRBV24-1	NA	TRBJ2-3	TGTGCCACCAGTGATTTGTCAGGGTTTTTGACAGATACGCAGTATTTT	CATSDLSGFLTDTQYF
NA	TRBV13	NA	TRBJ2-1	TGTGCCAGCAGCCCATCTAGAACCAATGAGCAGTTCTTC	CASSPSRTNEQFF
NA	TRBV5-1	few	TRBJ2-7	TGCGCCAGCAGCTTCTCGGCGGAGCAGGTCTACGAGCAGTACTTC	CASSFSAEQVYEQYF
NA	TRBV5-1	NA	TRBJ2-3	TGCGCCAGCAGCTCGGAGCGGATACTTAGCACAGATACGCAGTATTTT	CASSSERILSTDTQYF
NA	TRBV28	NA	TRBJ1-5	TGTGCCAGCAGTTTAATGGGGTGGGGCAATAGACAGCCCCAGCATTTT	CASSLMGWGNRQPQHF
TRBD1	TRBV27	NA	TRBJ2-7	TGTACCAGCAGTGCCCCGGGACAGGGGAAGCAGGAGCAGTACTTC	CTSSAPGQGKQEQYF
TRBD1	TRBV6-6	few	TRBJ1-5	TGTGCCAGCAGTGACAGGGGGCAAAGCAATCAGCCCCAGCATTTT	CASSDRGQSNQPQHF
NA	TRBV14	NA	TRBJ2-3	TGTGCCAGCAGCCAAGCCCAACGGGGGGATACGCAGTATTTT	CASSQAQRGDTQYF
NA	TRBV25-1	few	TRBJ2-2	TGTGCCAGCAGTGAATCGTCGCGCTATGAAGGCGGGGAGCTGTTTTTT	CASSESSRYEGGELFF
NA	TRBV4-3	NA	TRBJ1-2	TGCGCCAGCAGCCAAGGTGGCGGGATTCTAGGAGGCTACACCTTC	CASSQGGGILGGYTF
TRBD2	TRBV20-1	many	TRBJ2-3	TGCAGTGCTAGAGATGTGACGGGAGGAACAGATACGCAGTATTTT	CSARDVTGGTDTQYF
TRBD2	TRBV20-1	NA	TRBJ2-1	TGCAGTGCGAGTCCCGGGCTAGCGGGTGCGAATGAGCAGTTCTTC	CSASPGLAGANEQFF
NA	TRBV9	NA	TRBJ2-7	TGTGCCAGCAGCCCCCGTCGGGACGTGAGCTCCTACGAGCAGTACTTC	CASSPRRDVSSYEQYF
NA	TRBV20-1	few	TRBJ2-5	TGCAGTGCTAAAGCTACAGCCGAGACCCAGTACTTC	CSAKATAETQYF
NA	TRBV13	NA	TRBJ1-2	TGTGCCAGCAGCTTAGAGAATGGCTACACCTTC	CASSLENGYTF
TRBD2	TRBV29-1	NA	TRBJ2-7	TGCAGCGTCCGGACTAGCGCATACTACGAGCAGTACTTC	CSVRTSAYYEQYF
TRBD1	TRBV12-3/TRBV12-4	few	TRBJ2-3	TGTGCCAGCAGTTTGGTGACAGGGAGAGGAGATACGCAGTATTTT	CASSLVTGRGDTQYF
TRBD1	TRBV20-1	NA	TRBJ1-6	TGCAGTGCTAGAGGGACAGGTTTTAATTCACCCCTCCACTTT	CSARGTGFNSPLHF
NA	TRBV2	NA	TRBJ1-4	TGTGCCAGCACCCTGGGACCCATGACAACTAATGAAAAACTGTTTTTT	CASTLGPMTTNEKLFF
NA	TRBV5-1	few	TRBJ2-5	TGCGCCAGCAGCCTGGGGGCCGGGGTAGCGGTCCAGTACTTC	CASSLGAGVAVQYF
NA	TRBV14	few	TRBJ2-5	TGTGCCAGCAGCCCCAGAGGGGGAGGTCGAGAGACCCAGTACTTC	CASSPRGGGRETQYF
TRBD2	TRBV5-1	few	TRBJ2-1	TGCGCCAGCAGCTTGTTTAGCGGGAGGTCCTACAATGAGCAGTTCTTC	CASSLFSGRSYNEQFF
NA	TRBV6-5	NA	TRBJ1-5	TGTGCCAGCAAAACAGGGCCCAATCAGCCCCAGCATTTT	CASKTGPNQPQHF
NA	TRBV20-1	few	TRBJ1-2	TGCAGTGCTAGATTAGGGGAGGGAACGGGCTATGGCTACACCTTC	CSARLGEGTGYGYTF
NA	TRBV6-2/TRBV6-3	NA	TRBJ2-5	TGTGCCAGCAGTTACCTTTATACTAAAGAGACCCAGTACTTC	CASSYLYTKETQYF
NA	TRBV28	few	TRBJ2-2	TGTGCCAGCAGTTTAAGCAGTCACACCGGGGAGCTGTTTTTT	CASSLSSHTGELFF
TRBD2	TRBV6-2/TRBV6-3	NA	TRBJ2-7	TGTGCCAGCGGGGACGGACTAGCAAATCAGCAGTACTTC	CASGDGLANQQYF
TRBD1	TRBV4-2	few	TRBJ2-7	TGTGCCAGCAGCCAGACTTGGACAGGGGGCTCCTACGAGCAGTACTTC	CASSQTWTGGSYEQYF
TRBD2	TRBV5-1	NA	TRBJ2-7	TGCGCCAGCAGCTTGGTTGGCGGGAGGACCGAGCAGTACTTC	CASSLVGGRTEQYF
TRBD2	TRBV7-2	NA	TRBJ2-7	TGTGCCAGCAGCCTCCTGGGACTAGCGGGAGGAACCTACGAGCAGTACTTC	CASSLLGLAGGTYEQYF
TRBD2	TRBV2	NA	TRBJ2-5	TGTGCCAGCAGAGGTAGCGGGAGGGCTACGGGTAATGAGCAGTACTTC	CASRGSGRATGNEQYF
TRBD2	TRBV15	NA	TRBJ2-3	TGTGCCACCAGCACTGGCGGGAGGGCCTTTGATACGCAGTATTTT	CATSTGGRAFDTQYF
TRBD2	TRBV10-3	many	TRBJ2-5	TGTGCCATCAGCGGGACTAGCGCGCAAGAGACCCAGTACTTC	CAISGTSAQETQYF
NA	TRBV12-3/TRBV12-4	NA	TRBJ1-2	TGTGCCAGCAGTTTGACAGACTATGGCAACACCTTC	CASSLTDYGNTF
NA	TRBV6-2/TRBV6-3	NA	TRBJ2-3	TGTGCCAGCAGAGACAGTAGCAAAGATACGCAGTATTTT	CASRDSSKDTQYF